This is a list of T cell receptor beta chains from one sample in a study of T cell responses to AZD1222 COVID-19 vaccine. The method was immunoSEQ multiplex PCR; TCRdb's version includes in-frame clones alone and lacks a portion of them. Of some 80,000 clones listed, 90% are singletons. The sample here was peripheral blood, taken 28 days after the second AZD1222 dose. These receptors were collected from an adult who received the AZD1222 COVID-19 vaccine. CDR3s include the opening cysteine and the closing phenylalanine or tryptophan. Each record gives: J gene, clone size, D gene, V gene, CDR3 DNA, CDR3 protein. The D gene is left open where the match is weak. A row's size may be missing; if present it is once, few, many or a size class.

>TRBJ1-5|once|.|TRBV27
TGTGCCAGCAGTTCTCCGATCTCAGGGAACGATCAGCCCCAGCATTTT
CASSSPISGNDQPQHF
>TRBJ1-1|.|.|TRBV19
TGTGCCAGTAGTATAGGCAAGAGACAGGTGAACACTGAAGCTTTCTTT
CASSIGKRQVNTEAFF
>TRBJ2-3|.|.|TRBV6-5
TGTGCCAGCAGTTACGAGGGGCTTAGCACAGATACGCAGTATTTT
CASSYEGLSTDTQYF
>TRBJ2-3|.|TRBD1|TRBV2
TGTGCCAGCAGTGAGGGACAGGGGGTGATGAATACGCAGTATTTT
CASSEGQGVMNTQYF
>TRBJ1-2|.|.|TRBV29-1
TGCAGCGTTGAACTAGAGGGGTTCGGTGGCTACACCTTC
CSVELEGFGGYTF
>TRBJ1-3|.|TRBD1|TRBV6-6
TGTGCCAGCGGGCGGACAGGCGTGAGCTCTGGAAACACCATATATTTT
CASGRTGVSSGNTIYF
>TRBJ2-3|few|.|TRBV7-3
TGTGCCAGCAGCTTAAGAGACAGGGATACGCAGTATTTT
CASSLRDRDTQYF
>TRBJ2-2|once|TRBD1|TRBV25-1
TGTGCCAGCAGTGAGTCCAGGGGGATCCTGAACACCGGGGAGCTGTTTTTT
CASSESRGILNTGELFF
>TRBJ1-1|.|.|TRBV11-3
TGTGCCAGCAGCCCTCACACAGGGATCACTGAAGCTTTCTTT
CASSPHTGITEAFF
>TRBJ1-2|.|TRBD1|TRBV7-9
TGTGCCAGCAGCTTAAGCGGACAGGTGGATGAAGGCTACACCTTC
CASSLSGQVDEGYTF